This T cell receptor beta chain is drawn from a study of radiotherapy plus CTLA-4 blockade in lung cancer. Across the study: Objective responses arose in 15% to 20% of patients, and under 40% experienced disease control.

V lost 3 bases, J lost 8 bases, and 11 bases lay in between. Germline CDR1 and CDR2: SGHNT and YYREEE (reference sequence). The CDR3 totals 12 residues. TCRdb's table, derived via immunoSEQ multiplex PCR, lists solely in-frame clones and lacks some. The sample holds approximately 60,000 clones; roughly 80% are singletons and the top ten take 4% to 5%. The sample was peripheral blood, taken from a patient treated with radiotherapy plus ipilimumab. The J gene is TRBJ1-1, the V gene TRBV5-4, with no clear D. The clonotype originates from a human donor with non-small cell lung cancer who had a complete response to radiotherapy plus ipilimumab. The CDR3 region is CASSSGMREAFF. The DNA of the CDR3 is TGTGCCAGCAGCTCTGGGATGCGGGAAGCTTTCTTT.